These 8 T cell receptor beta chains were sequenced from one sample in a study of early T cells in non-severe SARS-CoV-2 infection. A single record per CDR3 protein comes from TCRdb applying MiXCR to the 5' RACE reads. The sample carries 53,000 or so distinct CDR3 sequences, approximately 9.8% recorded once. The sample taken for sequencing was whole blood. These receptors originate from an adult who was a healthcare worker with PCR-confirmed SARS-CoV-2 infection or an uninfected control (not recorded which).

In this sample, this clonotype turned up many times. This chain joins TRBV7-8 and TRBJ2-1; weak D call: TRBD2 (6 bases). CDR1 is SGHVS and CDR2 is FQNEAQ in the germline V gene. This CDR3 comprises 15 residues. V lost 5 bases and J 4 bases, leaving 15 bases between the germline ends. The CDR3 sequence is CASSLHGSLYNEQFF. As DNA, the CDR3 is TGTGCCAGCAGCCTGCACGGGAGCCTGTACAATGAGCAGTTCTTC.

This clonotype was seen at least ten times. The chain joins TRBV12-3 or TRBV12-4 to TRBJ1-5; TRBD1 might be the D (5 bases). V was trimmed by 2 bases and J by 2 bases, leaving 19 bases between them. CDR3 length equals 18 residues. DNA of the CDR3: TGTGCCAGCAGTTTAAAACGTGTCGGGGGATGGGGCAATCAGCCCCAGCATTTT. Protein sequence: CASSLKRVGGWGNQPQHF.

On this clonotype itself: Its ends do not fully match the called genes, so a read error is possible. Here the CDR3 reads CANSQGAGGFYNEQFF. CDR3 sequence (DNA): TGTGCCAACAGCCAAGGGGCGGGAGGGTTCTACAATGAGCAGTTCTTC. This chain joins TRBV4-2 and TRBJ2-1; TRBD2 matches 9 bases. The CDR3 extends over 16 amino acids. Germline V gene data show CDR1 as LGHNA and CDR2 as YNFKEQ.

This clonotype was counted at least ten times. This chain links TRBV28 with TRBJ1-1; 7 bases map to TRBD1. There are 13 residues in the CDR3. Trimming took 7 bases from V and 7 from J; bases not matched to a gene: 9. Germline CDR1 is MDHEN and CDR2 is SYDVKM. This CDR3 is CASNPGQSLEAFF. CDR3 bases: TGTGCCAGCAATCCGGGACAGTCACTTGAAGCTTTCTTT. Using reference TRBV28 and TRBJ1-1 for the parts outside the CDR3, the full variable domain is DVKVTQSSRYLVKRTGEKVFLECVQDMDHENMFWYRQDPGLGLRLIYFSYDVKMKEKGDIPEGYSVSREKKERFSLILESASTNQTSMYLCASNPGQSLEAFFGQGTRLTVV.

This clonotype was observed many times. The chain combines TRBV2 with TRBJ2-1, with D possibly matching TRBD1 (6 bases). The germline V gene has CDR1 SNHLY and CDR2 FYNNEI. The CDR3 runs 14 residues. The V and J ends lost 7 bases and 9 bases respectively, with 19 bases between them. The CDR3 DNA reads TGTGCCAGCACCCAGAGGGGGTTAGAGGGTGAGCAGTTCTTC. Translated: CASTQRGLEGEQFF.

The chain recombines TRBV29-1 with TRBJ2-7; D perhaps matches TRBD2 (6 bases). Trimming stripped 3 bases from V and 3 bases from J, with 18 bases between. The CDR3 loop spans 15 amino acids. Germline CDR1 and CDR2: SQVTM and ANQGSEA. The CDR3 region is CSVDHGGEQGYEQYF. DNA of the CDR3: TGCAGCGTTGACCACGGCGGGGAGCAGGGCTACGAGCAGTACTTC.

The chain combines TRBV20-1 with TRBJ1-5, with a weak D call TRBD1 (5 bases). Deletions cut 3 bases from V and 3 bases from J, with 12 bases between. The CDR3 spans 14 residues. Germline values: CDR1 DFQATT, CDR2 SNEGSKA (reference sequence). In DNA, the CDR3 is TGCAGTGCTAGCCGGGGGGGGAACAATCAGCCCCAGCATTTT. Protein: CSASRGGNNQPQHF.

The chain uses TRBV28 and TRBJ1-5; perhaps TRBD1 as D (5 bases). Germline loops: CDR1 MDHEN, CDR2 SYDVKM. Deletions cut 1 base from V and 7 bases from J, with 14 bases between. This CDR3 has 15 amino acids. The CDR3 reads CASSLFQEGRQPQHF. CDR3 sequence (DNA): TGTGCCAGCAGTTTATTTCAGGAGGGGAGGCAGCCCCAGCATTTT.